This T cell receptor (beta chain) was identified in a study of blood T cell repertoires in COVID-19. Study context: The origin of the acute and convalescent COVID-19 samples was the United States, Italy and Spain. The cDNA or gDNA used as material had been derived from T cells, B-cell-depleted T cells, or PBMCs.

Trimming took 1 base from V and 5 from J; bases not matched to a gene: 7. Germline CDR1 LGHNA, CDR2 YSLEER. The CDR3 loop spans 16 amino acids. During active infection, Seattle patients enrolled and were then monitored through disease. Source study methods: Scientists estimated how many nucleated cells there were by amplifying reference gene primers. The data were produced by immunoSEQ multiplex PCR, yet TCRdb's version contains in-frame clones alone and is incomplete. D and trimming were read from the DNA, whereas the V and J calls and clone size are those reported in that table. The top ten clones hold around 1% of a sample with some 49,000 clones, 85% to 95% of them seen once.

This TCR was sampled from a man in his sixties with COVID-19, enrolled during active disease. Sample: peripheral blood. V is TRBV4-3 and J is TRBJ1-2; 10 nucleotides match TRBD1. In DNA form, the CDR3 reads TGCGCCAGCAGCCAAGGGGTGACAGGGGGCCCGTATGGCTACACCTTC. This codes for CASSQGVTGGPYGYTF.